These 6 T cell receptor beta chains were all obtained from the same sample, sequenced in a study of identifying expanded T cells in peripheral blood. Measured with immunoSEQ multiplex PCR; TCRdb has only the in-frame clones, and not every one. This sample has tens of thousands of clones, with more than 70% found just once. Material for sequencing was blood. These receptors were obtained from a person between 18 and 69 years old in good health.

CDR3 amino acids: CASSLTGTEETQYF. Written as DNA, the CDR3 is TGTGCCAGCTCACTGACCGGGACAGAAGAGACCCAGTACTTC. V usage is TRBV18 and J usage is TRBJ2-5, with 7 bases aligning to TRBD1. The germline V gene encodes CDR1 KGHSH and CDR2 LQKENI. V shed 4 bases, J shed 3 bases, and the junction held 5 bases outside the gene matches. This CDR3 comprises 14 residues.

The chain is built from TRBV2 and TRBJ1-2; D gene unclear. The CDR3 covers 11 residues. Germline CDR1 and CDR2: SNHLY and FYNNEI. V lost 9 bases, J lost 8 bases, and 13 bases lay in between. This CDR3 is CASYDSGGYTF. CDR3 nucleotide sequence: TGTGCCAGTTACGACTCTGGAGGCTACACCTTC.

J is TRBJ1-1 and V is TRBV27, with D possibly TRBD1 on 5 matching bases. The CDR3 is 15 residues long. Germline V gene lookup returns CDR1 MNHEY and CDR2 SMNVEV (reference sequence). Trimming shortened V by 0 bases and J by 4 bases, and 12 bases separated the two germline ends. CDR3 DNA sequence: TGTGCCAGCAGTTTATCGGCGAGGGGACGCACTGAAGCTTTCTTT. Its protein is CASSLSARGRTEAFF.

V is TRBV1 and J is TRBJ1-1; the table's D call, TRBD1, was not checked against the DNA. TRBV1 is recorded as a pseudogene. The CDR3 runs to 14 residues. The CDR3 DNA sequence: TGCACCAGCAGCCAAGATACCAGGGTTATTGAAGCTTTCTTT. Translated, it gives CTSSQDTRVIEAFF.

V gene TRBV28 combines with J gene TRBJ2-3; 9 nucleotides align to TRBD2. Germline V lookup: CDR1 MDHEN, CDR2 SYDVKM. The CDR3 has 13 residues. Unmatched junction bases numbered 3, after V lost 7 bases and J lost 4 bases. This CDR3 is CASKLAGADTQYF. DNA of the CDR3: TGTGCCAGCAAACTAGCGGGCGCAGATACGCAGTATTTT.

The J gene is TRBJ2-7, the V gene TRBV5-1; maybe TRBD2 (6 bases). CDR3 size: 15 residues. Per germline, CDR1 SGHRS and CDR2 YFSETQ. The V end lost 0 bases, the J end lost 2 bases, and 12 bases lay between the germline ends. CDR3 in amino acids: CASSLDRGNPYEQYF. The CDR3 DNA is TGCGCCAGCAGCTTGGACCGGGGGAACCCCTACGAGCAGTACTTC.